This T cell receptor beta chain appears in the sequencing data of a study of shared clonotypes between healthy human individuals (dated by TCRdb to 2019 to 2021). For the wider study: The cohort included a few men and a couple of women between 18 and 49 years of age. Per donor, leukapheresis produced somewhere between about 0.85 and 8.9 billion PBMCs. To estimate repertoire size and how much clonotypes are shared between individuals, the study performed deep sequencing of blood TCR repertoires from roughly five healthy adults. For each donor, CD4 naive and CD4 memory were each run on three plates, CD8 naive on two plates, and CD8 memory on one plate. Different laboratories and diverse techniques were used to prepare libraries and sequence TCR repertoires, to increase sequencing depth and limit assay-specific biases. What the study reported, not specific to this receptor: Sampling was restricted to blood, and TCR repertoires in tissues likely differ from the TCR repertoires found in blood. Higher generation probabilities were observed for clonotypes shared by all four sorted-subset donors than for non-shared clonotypes. Even with the large sequencing depth, rarefaction of the sorted-subset datasets indicated that sequencing was incomplete. Because the study included a small number of donors, the genetic and exposure-history diversity represented was limited. When a few donors were compared, the shared fraction of clonotypes was about 5.5% for naive CD4, over 3% for naive CD8, roughly 2.5% for memory CD4, and 0.35% to 0.5% for memory CD8. Naive subsets generally had larger estimated clonotype richness than memory subsets. Based on pairwise subsampling, the degree of clonotype sharing among donors was expected to be affected by sequencing depth.

Using the deep immunoSEQ assay, multiplex PCR amplified TCR CDR3 regions from genomic DNA. Genomic DNA extracted from each cell subset was distributed evenly over all wells of several immunoSEQ 96-well plates, and each plate served as one replicate. For sorted subsets, approximately 0.2 ug of genomic DNA, equivalent to around 30,000 T cell genomes, went into each replicate PCR. Purified libraries were measured with a Qubit 3.0 fluorometer, size-checked on a Bioanalyzer 2100, and measured again with the KAPA Library Quantification kit. Every immunoSEQ 96-well plate was sequenced on a dedicated single-read 150-cycle Illumina NextSeq 550 flow cell. Regarding the original processing steps: Because the immunoSEQ output held only junctional sequences and lacked quality scores, the filtering could not match the filtering applied to full-length reads. Sequences were annotated with PyIR, a Python wrapper for IgBLAST v1.9, and V/J genes and CDR3 were assigned using IMGT germline references. Any read was removed if the V/J assignment was weak (E-value above 1e-6), the CDR3 was missing, or the read contained stop codons, out-of-frame junctions, or ambiguous translated residues. V3J clonotypes were defined as sequences sharing the same inferred V gene, J gene, and CDR3 amino acid sequence. Percentage overlap between repertoires was computed as shared unique clonotypes divided by the size of the smaller repertoire. RTK rarefaction, the Chao1 estimator, and Recon v2.1 estimates of unobserved clonotypes were used to assess repertoire richness. Generation probabilities were computed with OLGA for all TCRbeta clonotypes obtained by the gDNA method from several donors. Not all clones reach the TCRdb copy of this immuneACCESS table, which keeps in-frame sequences only. Checked studies attribute under half of the gap to unresolved V genes and leave the rest unexplained. V and J calls and clone size are copied from that table; D and trimming were computed from the DNA. This sample has approximately 1.5 million clones in its table, and around 98.5% of those were observed once. The ten largest clones represent 0.36% of the sample.

The donors were healthy, HIV-negative adults with no recently reported acute infections or vaccinations. Every donor was a Caucasian adult living in Nashville, Tennessee, USA. CD4+ T cells were enriched through magnetic negative selection, after which naive cells were positively selected on CD45RA and the remaining negative fraction served as the memory subset. Blood was obtained by leukapheresis, after which PBMCs were separated by Ficoll-Histopaque density gradient centrifugation and cryopreserved in liquid nitrogen vapor phase. Purity and quantity of every magnetically sorted T cell population were checked by analytical flow cytometry. Each sorted fraction had its genomic DNA isolated and then quantified by UV absorbance on a Nanodrop 2000c. Inclusive of the bounding cysteine and phenylalanine, the CDR3 is 9 residues long. Of the read, only the CDR3 DNA is kept; its 27 bases are in frame from base 1. CDR1 SGHVS and CDR2 FQNEAQ were looked up in the germline V gene. Trimming takes 8 bases from V and 5 bases from J, and the germline ends sit 3 bases apart.

On this clone: This clone's antigen is unknown. Base qualities were left out, and no much larger clone turns up one base away. The sample holds other DNA sequences that translate to the same CDR3.

The V and J segments used are TRBV7-8 and TRBJ2-5; the D gene is not confidently resolved. The receptor's source is a man aged 25-40 years in good health. What was sequenced was naive CD4+ T cells sorted from blood. The cell subset or site label corresponds to: CD45RA+ positively selected. The CDR3 is CASGETQYF. The sequenced DNA is TGTGCCAGCGGGGAGACCCAGTACTTC.